This T cell receptor beta chain was sequenced in a study of cytomegalovirus exposure and HLA in healthy donors. Study outcomes and limitations: CMV serostatus was the only recorded immune exposure for donors.

Concerning this clone: Its antigen is not identified.

A multiplex PCR was run with 60 Vbeta primers and 13 Jbeta primers. Original data processing: A later analysis tallied 80 million to 100 million unique TCR beta chains, some 12 million of them shared. Sequencing used immunoSEQ multiplex PCR; TCRdb keeps in-frame clones, though not all of them. V and J calls and clone size follow that table, whereas D and trimming were derived from the DNA. The sample lists 110,000 or so clones, 82% seen once, with around 2.3% in the top ten. V lost 5 bases, J lost 8 bases, and 6 bases stayed unmatched. The CDR3 runs 13 residues. Germline-derived CDR1 and CDR2 are SGHTA and FQGNSA.

The gene calls are TRBV7-2 and TRBJ2-1; TRBD2 matches 7 bases. The sequence derives from a woman under 30 in good health and CMV-seronegative. Sequencing was done on a sample of PBMCs. CDR3 nucleotide sequence: TGTGCCAGCAGCCCAGGGAGCGGGGATGAGCAGTTCTTC. It codes for CASSPGSGDEQFF.